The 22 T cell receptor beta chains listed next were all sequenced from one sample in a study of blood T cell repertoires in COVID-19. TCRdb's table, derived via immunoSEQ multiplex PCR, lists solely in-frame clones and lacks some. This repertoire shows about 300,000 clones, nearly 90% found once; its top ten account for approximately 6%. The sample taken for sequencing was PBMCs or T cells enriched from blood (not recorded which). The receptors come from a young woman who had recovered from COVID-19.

CDR3 in amino acids: CASSRTGIIAGELFF. CDR3 bases: TGTGCCAGCAGCAGAACCGGGATAATAGCCGGGGAGCTGTTTTTT. J is TRBJ2-2 and V is TRBV6-5; D may be TRBD2 (5 bases). This CDR3 is 15 amino acids long. The V gene lost 6 bases and the J gene lost 6 bases, with 17 bases spanning the gap. Germline CDR1 reads MNHEY; CDR2 reads SVGAGI.

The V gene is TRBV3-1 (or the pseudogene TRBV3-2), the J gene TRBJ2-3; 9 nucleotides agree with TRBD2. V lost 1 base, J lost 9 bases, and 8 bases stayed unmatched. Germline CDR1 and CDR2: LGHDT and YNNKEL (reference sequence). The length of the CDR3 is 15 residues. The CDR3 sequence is CASSQGGGAQETQYF. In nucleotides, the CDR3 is TGTGCCAGCAGCCAAGGCGGGGGGGCACAGGAGACGCAGTATTTT.

In DNA, the CDR3 is TGTGCCAGTAGGCGGACAGGACTAACTAACTATGGCTACACCTTC. This encodes CASRRTGLTNYGYTF. V is TRBV19 and J is TRBJ1-2, with 7 bases aligning to TRBD1. In germline, CDR1 is LNHDA, CDR2 SQIVND (reference sequence). The CDR3 runs 15 residues. V lost 6 bases and J lost 0; bases outside the gene matches: 7.

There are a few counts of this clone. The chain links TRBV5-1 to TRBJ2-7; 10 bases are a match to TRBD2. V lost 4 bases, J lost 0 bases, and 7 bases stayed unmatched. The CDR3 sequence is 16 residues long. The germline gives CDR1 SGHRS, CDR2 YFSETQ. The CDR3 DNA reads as TGCGCCAGCAGCGCCTCTAGCGGGGGTAGCTCCTACGAGCAGTACTTC. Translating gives CASSASSGGSSYEQYF.

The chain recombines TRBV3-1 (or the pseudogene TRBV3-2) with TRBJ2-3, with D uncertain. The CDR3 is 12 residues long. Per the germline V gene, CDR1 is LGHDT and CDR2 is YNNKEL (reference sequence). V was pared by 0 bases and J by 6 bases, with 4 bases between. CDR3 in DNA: TGTGCCAGCAGCCAAGAGAGGGATACGCAGTATTTT. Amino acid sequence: CASSQERDTQYF.

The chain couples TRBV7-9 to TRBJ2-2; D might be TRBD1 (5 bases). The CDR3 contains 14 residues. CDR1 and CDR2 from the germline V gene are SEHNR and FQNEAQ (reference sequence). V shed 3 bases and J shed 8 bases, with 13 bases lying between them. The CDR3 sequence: CASSLEGAGGELFF. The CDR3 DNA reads TGTGCCAGCAGCTTGGAAGGGGCTGGGGGGGAGCTGTTTTTT.

The CDR3 bases are TGTGCCAGCAGCCCACATAATGGGGCGACTGAAGCTTTCTTT. Translating gives CASSPHNGATEAFF. J is TRBJ1-1 and V is TRBV5-8; weak D call: TRBD1 (5 bases). From germline, CDR1 is SGHTS and CDR2 YDEGEE. V was clipped by 4 bases and J by 5 bases, with 15 bases between them. The CDR3 covers 14 residues.

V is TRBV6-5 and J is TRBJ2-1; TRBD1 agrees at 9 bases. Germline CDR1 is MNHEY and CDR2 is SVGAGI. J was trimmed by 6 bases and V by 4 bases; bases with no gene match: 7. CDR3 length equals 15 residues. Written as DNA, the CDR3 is TGTGCCAGCAGTTCGGAGACAGGGGGGGTCAATGAGCAGTTCTTC. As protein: CASSSETGGVNEQFF.

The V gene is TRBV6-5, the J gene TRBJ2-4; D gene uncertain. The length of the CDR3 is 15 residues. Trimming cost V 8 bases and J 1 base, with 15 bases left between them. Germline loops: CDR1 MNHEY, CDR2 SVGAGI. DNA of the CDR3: TGTGCCAGCCCCTCACGTCGTGAGGCCAAAAACATTCAGTACTTC. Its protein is CASPSRREAKNIQYF.

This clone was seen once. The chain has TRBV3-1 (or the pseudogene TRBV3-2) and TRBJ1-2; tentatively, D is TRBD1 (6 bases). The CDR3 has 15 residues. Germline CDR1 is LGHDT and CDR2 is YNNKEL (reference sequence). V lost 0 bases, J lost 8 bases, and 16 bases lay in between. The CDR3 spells CASSQEGAAPGGYTF. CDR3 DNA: TGTGCCAGCAGCCAAGAGGGGGCAGCCCCTGGGGGCTACACCTTC.

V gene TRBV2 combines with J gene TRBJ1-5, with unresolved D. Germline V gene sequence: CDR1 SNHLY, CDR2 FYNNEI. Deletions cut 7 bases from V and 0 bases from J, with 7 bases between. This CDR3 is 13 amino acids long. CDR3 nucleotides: TGTGCCAGCAAGGAGTATAGCAATCAGCCCCAGCATTTT. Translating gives CASKEYSNQPQHF.

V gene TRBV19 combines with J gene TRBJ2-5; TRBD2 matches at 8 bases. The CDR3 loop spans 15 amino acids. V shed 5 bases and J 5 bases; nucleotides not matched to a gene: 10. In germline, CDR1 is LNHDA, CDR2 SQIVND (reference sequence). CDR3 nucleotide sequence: TGTGCCAGTAGTCTCTCCGGACTAGCTGTCGAGACCCAGTACTTC. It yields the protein CASSLSGLAVETQYF. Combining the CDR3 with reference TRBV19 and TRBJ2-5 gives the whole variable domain DGGITQSPKYLFRKEGQNVTLSCEQNLNHDAMYWYRQDPGQGLRLIYYSQIVNDFQKGDIAEGYSVSREKKESFPLTVTSAQKNPTAFYLCASSLSGLAVETQYFGPGTRLLVL.

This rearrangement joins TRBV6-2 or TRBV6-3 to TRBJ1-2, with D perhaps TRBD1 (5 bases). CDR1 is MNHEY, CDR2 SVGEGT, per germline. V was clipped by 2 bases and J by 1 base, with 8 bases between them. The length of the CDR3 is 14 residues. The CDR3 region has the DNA TGTGCCAGCAGTTACAGACAGCTTAACTATGGCTACACCTTC. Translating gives CASSYRQLNYGYTF.

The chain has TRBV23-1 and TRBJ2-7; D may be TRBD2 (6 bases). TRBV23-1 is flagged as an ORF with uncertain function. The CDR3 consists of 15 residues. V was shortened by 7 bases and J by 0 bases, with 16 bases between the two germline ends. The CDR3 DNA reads TGCGCCAGCACAGATAGGCGGGGAAGCTCCTACGAGCAGTACTTC. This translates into CASTDRRGSSYEQYF.

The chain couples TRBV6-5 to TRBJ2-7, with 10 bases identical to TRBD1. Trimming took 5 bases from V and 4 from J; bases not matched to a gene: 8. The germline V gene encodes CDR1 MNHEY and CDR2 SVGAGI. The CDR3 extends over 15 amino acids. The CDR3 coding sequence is TGTGCCAGCAGTCGTACGGGACAGGGGAGTTACGAGCAGTACTTC. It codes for CASSRTGQGSYEQYF.

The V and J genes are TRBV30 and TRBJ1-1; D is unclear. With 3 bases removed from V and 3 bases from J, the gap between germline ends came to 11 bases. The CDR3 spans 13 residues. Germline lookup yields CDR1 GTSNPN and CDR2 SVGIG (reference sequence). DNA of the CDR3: TGTGCCTGGAGAGAGGGAGGGTACACTGAAGCTTTCTTT. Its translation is CAWREGGYTEAFF. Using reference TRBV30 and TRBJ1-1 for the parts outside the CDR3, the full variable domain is SQTIHQWPATLVQPVGSPLSLECTVEGTSNPNLYWYRQAAGRGLQLLFYSVGIGQISSEVPQNLSASRPQDRQFILSSKKLLLSDSGFYLCAWREGGYTEAFFGQGTRLTVV.

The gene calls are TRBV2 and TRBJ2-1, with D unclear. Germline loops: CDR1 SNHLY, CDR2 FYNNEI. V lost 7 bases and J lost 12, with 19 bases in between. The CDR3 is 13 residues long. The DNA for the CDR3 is TGTGCCAGCACTAAAAGCTTGGGCTCTGGGCAGTTCTTC. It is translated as CASTKSLGSGQFF.

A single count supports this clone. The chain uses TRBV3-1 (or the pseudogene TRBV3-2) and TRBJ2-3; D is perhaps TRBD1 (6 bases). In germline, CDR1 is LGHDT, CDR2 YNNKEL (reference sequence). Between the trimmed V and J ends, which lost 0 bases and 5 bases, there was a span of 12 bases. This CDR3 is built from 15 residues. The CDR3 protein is CASSQDGQRGDTQYF. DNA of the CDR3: TGTGCCAGCAGCCAAGATGGACAGCGAGGAGATACGCAGTATTTT.

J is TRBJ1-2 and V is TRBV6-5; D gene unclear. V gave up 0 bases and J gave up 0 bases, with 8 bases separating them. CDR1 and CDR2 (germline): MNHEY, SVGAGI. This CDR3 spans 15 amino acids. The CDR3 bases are TGTGCCAGCAGTTACTCGAGGGCGGCTAACTATGGCTACACCTTC. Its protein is CASSYSRAANYGYTF.

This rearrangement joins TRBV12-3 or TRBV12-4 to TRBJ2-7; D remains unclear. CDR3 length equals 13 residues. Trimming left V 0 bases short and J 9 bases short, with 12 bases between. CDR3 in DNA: TGTGCCAGCAGTTTAGCTCGGTCCTCCGGGCAGTACTTC. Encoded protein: CASSLARSSGQYF.

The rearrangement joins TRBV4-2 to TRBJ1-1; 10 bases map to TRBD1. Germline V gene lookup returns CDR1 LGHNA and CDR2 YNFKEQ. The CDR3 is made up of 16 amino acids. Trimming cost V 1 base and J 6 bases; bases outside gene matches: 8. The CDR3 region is CASSQVGTGDVAEAFF. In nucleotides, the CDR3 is TGTGCCAGCAGCCAAGTCGGGACAGGGGACGTCGCTGAAGCTTTCTTT.

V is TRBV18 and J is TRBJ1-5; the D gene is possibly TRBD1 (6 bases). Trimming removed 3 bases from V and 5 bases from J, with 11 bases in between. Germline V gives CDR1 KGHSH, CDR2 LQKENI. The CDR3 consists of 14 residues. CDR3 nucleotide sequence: TGTGCCAGCTCACCCACAGGGATGGATCAGCCCCAGCATTTT. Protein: CASSPTGMDQPQHF.